This T cell receptor (beta chain) was identified during a study of vaccination effects on CD4 cells after COVID-19. The wider study: The participants, recipients of two vaccine doses, got either BNT162b2 or mRNA-1273.

Culture lasted about 10 days before CD4+ T cell isolation. Nucleocapsid antibodies were negative in the vaccine recipients, who had never had SARS-CoV-2 infection. Half the medium was replaced with IL-2 medium on days 3 and 7. The CDR3 covers 15 residues. The V and J ends lost 7 bases and 2 bases, in that order; junction bases with no gene match: 8. CDR1 is SNHLY and CDR2 is FYNNEI in the germline V gene. The table came from immunoSEQ multiplex PCR; TCRdb's copy has only in-frame clones and leaves some out. The sample has around 41,000 clones, roughly 82% seen once. This clone was recorded a few times. Its antigen is unknown. Study-level results: Late after vaccination, infection- and vaccine-induced clones showed marked clonal contraction.

This rearrangement joins TRBV2 to TRBJ1-5; 7 bases align to TRBD1. The TCR was taken from a human donor who received a COVID-19 vaccine. The specimen was CD4+ T cells from PBMCs cultured without peptide, collected before COVID-19 vaccination. The CDR3, as DNA: TGTGCCAGCACCTCGGGGACAGCTGGCAATCAGCCCCAGCATTTT. Translated: CASTSGTAGNQPQHF.